This is a list of T cell receptor beta chains from one sample in a study of T cell responses to AZD1222 COVID-19 vaccine. Only in-frame clones appear in the TCRdb table, and some are missing; sequencing was by immunoSEQ multiplex PCR. Here the sample spans around 96,000 clones, nearly 90% being singletons. The material was peripheral blood, obtained on day 0 of AZD1222 vaccination. Receptors were obtained from an adult in good health. Both conserved end residues are part of each CDR3. Each record gives: J gene, clone size, D gene, V gene, CDR3 protein, CDR3 DNA. A D gene is named only where the DNA matches it firmly. Size values are once, few and many counts, or a class for expanded clones, and some rows have none.

>TRBJ1-3|NA|NA|TRBV27
CASRPLGFGNTIYF
TGTGCCAGCAGACCTTTAGGGTTTGGAAACACCATATATTTT
>TRBJ1-4|once|TRBD1|TRBV5-1
CASSWDTGGDEKLFF
TGCGCCAGCAGCTGGGATACAGGGGGCGATGAAAAACTGTTTTTT
>TRBJ2-4|NA|NA|TRBV5-1
CASSLGQSGSAKNIQYF
TGCGCCAGCAGCTTGGGACAGTCTGGCTCGGCCAAAAACATTCAGTACTTC
>TRBJ2-1|NA|NA|TRBV10-2
CASSPGGEQFF
TGCGCCAGCAGCCCCGGCGGTGAGCAGTTCTTC
>TRBJ2-7|NA|TRBD2|TRBV6-5
CASGTSDFYEQYF
TGTGCCAGCGGGACTAGCGACTTCTACGAGCAGTACTTC
>TRBJ2-1|NA|TRBD2|TRBV19
CASSIGGGSYNEQFF
TGTGCCAGTAGTATTGGCGGGGGCTCCTACAATGAGCAGTTCTTC
>TRBJ1-5|NA|NA|TRBV19
CATPPGHLSNQPQHF
TGTGCCACCCCCCCGGGACACCTAAGCAATCAGCCCCAGCATTTT
>TRBJ2-2|NA|NA|TRBV7-9
CASSHTRGTGELFF
TGTGCCAGCAGCCACACCAGGGGCACCGGGGAGCTGTTTTTT
>TRBJ1-4|NA|TRBD1|TRBV6-7
CAGDGQGDEKLFF
TGTGCCGGAGATGGACAGGGGGATGAAAAACTGTTTTTT
>TRBJ1-1|NA|TRBD1|TRBV9
CASSVGGQPNTEAFF
TGTGCCAGCAGCGTAGGGGGACAGCCGAACACTGAAGCTTTCTTT
>TRBJ1-1|NA|NA|TRBV30
CAWSLYGGVNTEAFF
TGTGCCTGGAGTCTATACGGGGGGGTGAACACTGAAGCTTTCTTT
>TRBJ1-2|NA|NA|TRBV6-1
CASSEGYVPNYGYTF
TGTGCCAGCAGTGAAGGATATGTTCCTAACTATGGCTACACCTTC
>TRBJ2-1|NA|TRBD1|TRBV28
CASSLRTGGRNEQFF
TGTGCCAGCAGTTTACGGACAGGGGGCCGCAATGAGCAGTTCTTC
>TRBJ1-6|NA|NA|TRBV11-1
CASSPGRLNSPLHF
TGTGCCAGCAGTCCCGGGCGCTTGAATTCACCCCTCCACTTT
>TRBJ1-5|NA|NA|TRBV27
CASSPFLITSNQPQHF
TGTGCCAGCAGTCCGTTTCTAATTACGAGCAATCAGCCCCAGCATTTT
>TRBJ1-2|NA|TRBD1|TRBV29-1
CSPTGGTGVDGYTF
TGCAGCCCTACGGGAGGAACAGGGGTCGACGGCTACACCTTC
>TRBJ2-2|once|NA|TRBV19
CASSIISNTGELFF
TGTGCCAGTAGTATTATAAGTAACACCGGGGAGCTGTTTTTT
>TRBJ2-1|NA|TRBD2|TRBV6-5
CASTRTSGGAMQFF
TGTGCCAGCACTCGGACTAGCGGGGGGGCCATGCAGTTCTTC
>TRBJ1-4|NA|NA|TRBV19
CASSMTRAEKLFF
TGTGCCAGTAGTATGACGCGAGCTGAAAAACTGTTTTTT
>TRBJ1-3|NA|NA|TRBV6-6
CASTRQAGNTIYF
TGTGCCAGCACCCGACAGGCAGGAAACACCATATATTTT
>TRBJ1-2|NA|NA|TRBV5-1
CASSLPGSYGYTF
TGCGCCAGCAGCTTGCCAGGGTCCTATGGCTACACCTTC
>TRBJ1-1|NA|TRBD1|TRBV6-6
CASSYRTGMNTEAFF
TGTGCCAGCAGTTACCGGACAGGGATGAACACTGAAGCTTTCTTT
>TRBJ2-2|NA|NA|TRBV6-6
CASIKGGVKTGELFF
TGTGCCAGCATTAAGGGGGGAGTTAAGACCGGGGAGCTGTTTTTT
>TRBJ2-3|NA|NA|TRBV9
CASSVDVERAQYF
TGTGCCAGCAGCGTAGACGTGGAGAGGGCGCAGTATTTT
>TRBJ1-6|once|NA|TRBV19
CASSSWARNSPLHF
TGTGCCAGTAGTTCGTGGGCCCGAAATTCACCCCTCCACTTT
>TRBJ2-3|NA|TRBD2|TRBV4-2
CASSQLGLAGGPGRPDTQYF
TGTGCCAGCAGCCAACTCGGACTAGCGGGGGGGCCAGGGAGGCCAGATACGCAGTATTTT
>TRBJ1-2|once|NA|TRBV5-1
CASSLDGDPNYGYTF
TGCGCCAGCAGCTTGGACGGAGACCCTAACTATGGCTACACCTTC
>TRBJ1-2|NA|NA|TRBV7-6
CASSLDQRTPPAGYTF
TGTGCCAGCAGCTTAGACCAACGGACACCCCCGGCTGGCTACACCTTC
>TRBJ2-6|NA|NA|TRBV6-1
CASSEAYGGTAAGANVLTF
TGTGCCAGCAGTGAAGCGTATGGAGGGACAGCTGCTGGGGCCAACGTCCTGACTTTC
>TRBJ2-1|NA|TRBD1|TRBV7-2
CASSTKKGQRDNEQFF
TGTGCCAGCAGCACAAAAAAGGGACAGAGGGACAATGAGCAGTTCTTC
>TRBJ1-1|NA|NA|TRBV15
CATSREQENTEAFF
TGTGCCACCAGCAGAGAACAGGAGAACACTGAAGCTTTCTTT
>TRBJ1-1|NA|NA|TRBV11-3
CASSLGHQGSEAFF
TGTGCCAGCAGCTTAGGCCACCAGGGTTCTGAAGCTTTCTTT
>TRBJ1-1|NA|NA|TRBV7-3
CASSLSSAGTEAFF
TGTGCCAGCAGCTTAAGCTCGGCGGGCACTGAAGCTTTCTTT
>TRBJ1-5|few|TRBD1|TRBV4-1
CASSQGRGQKNQPQHF
TGCGCCAGCAGCCAAGGGCGGGGACAGAAGAATCAGCCCCAGCATTTT
>TRBJ2-5|NA|TRBD2|TRBV19
CASSRRGGQQETQYF
TGTGCCAGTAGTCGGCGGGGGGGCCAACAAGAGACCCAGTACTTC
>TRBJ2-7|NA|NA|TRBV18
CASSSGGPYEQYF
TGTGCCAGCTCATCCGGCGGCCCCTACGAGCAGTACTTC
>TRBJ2-4|NA|NA|TRBV28
CASNEGLTKNIQYF
TGTGCCAGCAACGAGGGGTTGACCAAAAACATTCAGTACTTC
>TRBJ1-1|NA|TRBD1|TRBV4-3
CASSQHLGGQGRTEAFF
TGCGCCAGCAGCCAACACCTTGGGGGACAGGGGAGGACTGAAGCTTTCTTT